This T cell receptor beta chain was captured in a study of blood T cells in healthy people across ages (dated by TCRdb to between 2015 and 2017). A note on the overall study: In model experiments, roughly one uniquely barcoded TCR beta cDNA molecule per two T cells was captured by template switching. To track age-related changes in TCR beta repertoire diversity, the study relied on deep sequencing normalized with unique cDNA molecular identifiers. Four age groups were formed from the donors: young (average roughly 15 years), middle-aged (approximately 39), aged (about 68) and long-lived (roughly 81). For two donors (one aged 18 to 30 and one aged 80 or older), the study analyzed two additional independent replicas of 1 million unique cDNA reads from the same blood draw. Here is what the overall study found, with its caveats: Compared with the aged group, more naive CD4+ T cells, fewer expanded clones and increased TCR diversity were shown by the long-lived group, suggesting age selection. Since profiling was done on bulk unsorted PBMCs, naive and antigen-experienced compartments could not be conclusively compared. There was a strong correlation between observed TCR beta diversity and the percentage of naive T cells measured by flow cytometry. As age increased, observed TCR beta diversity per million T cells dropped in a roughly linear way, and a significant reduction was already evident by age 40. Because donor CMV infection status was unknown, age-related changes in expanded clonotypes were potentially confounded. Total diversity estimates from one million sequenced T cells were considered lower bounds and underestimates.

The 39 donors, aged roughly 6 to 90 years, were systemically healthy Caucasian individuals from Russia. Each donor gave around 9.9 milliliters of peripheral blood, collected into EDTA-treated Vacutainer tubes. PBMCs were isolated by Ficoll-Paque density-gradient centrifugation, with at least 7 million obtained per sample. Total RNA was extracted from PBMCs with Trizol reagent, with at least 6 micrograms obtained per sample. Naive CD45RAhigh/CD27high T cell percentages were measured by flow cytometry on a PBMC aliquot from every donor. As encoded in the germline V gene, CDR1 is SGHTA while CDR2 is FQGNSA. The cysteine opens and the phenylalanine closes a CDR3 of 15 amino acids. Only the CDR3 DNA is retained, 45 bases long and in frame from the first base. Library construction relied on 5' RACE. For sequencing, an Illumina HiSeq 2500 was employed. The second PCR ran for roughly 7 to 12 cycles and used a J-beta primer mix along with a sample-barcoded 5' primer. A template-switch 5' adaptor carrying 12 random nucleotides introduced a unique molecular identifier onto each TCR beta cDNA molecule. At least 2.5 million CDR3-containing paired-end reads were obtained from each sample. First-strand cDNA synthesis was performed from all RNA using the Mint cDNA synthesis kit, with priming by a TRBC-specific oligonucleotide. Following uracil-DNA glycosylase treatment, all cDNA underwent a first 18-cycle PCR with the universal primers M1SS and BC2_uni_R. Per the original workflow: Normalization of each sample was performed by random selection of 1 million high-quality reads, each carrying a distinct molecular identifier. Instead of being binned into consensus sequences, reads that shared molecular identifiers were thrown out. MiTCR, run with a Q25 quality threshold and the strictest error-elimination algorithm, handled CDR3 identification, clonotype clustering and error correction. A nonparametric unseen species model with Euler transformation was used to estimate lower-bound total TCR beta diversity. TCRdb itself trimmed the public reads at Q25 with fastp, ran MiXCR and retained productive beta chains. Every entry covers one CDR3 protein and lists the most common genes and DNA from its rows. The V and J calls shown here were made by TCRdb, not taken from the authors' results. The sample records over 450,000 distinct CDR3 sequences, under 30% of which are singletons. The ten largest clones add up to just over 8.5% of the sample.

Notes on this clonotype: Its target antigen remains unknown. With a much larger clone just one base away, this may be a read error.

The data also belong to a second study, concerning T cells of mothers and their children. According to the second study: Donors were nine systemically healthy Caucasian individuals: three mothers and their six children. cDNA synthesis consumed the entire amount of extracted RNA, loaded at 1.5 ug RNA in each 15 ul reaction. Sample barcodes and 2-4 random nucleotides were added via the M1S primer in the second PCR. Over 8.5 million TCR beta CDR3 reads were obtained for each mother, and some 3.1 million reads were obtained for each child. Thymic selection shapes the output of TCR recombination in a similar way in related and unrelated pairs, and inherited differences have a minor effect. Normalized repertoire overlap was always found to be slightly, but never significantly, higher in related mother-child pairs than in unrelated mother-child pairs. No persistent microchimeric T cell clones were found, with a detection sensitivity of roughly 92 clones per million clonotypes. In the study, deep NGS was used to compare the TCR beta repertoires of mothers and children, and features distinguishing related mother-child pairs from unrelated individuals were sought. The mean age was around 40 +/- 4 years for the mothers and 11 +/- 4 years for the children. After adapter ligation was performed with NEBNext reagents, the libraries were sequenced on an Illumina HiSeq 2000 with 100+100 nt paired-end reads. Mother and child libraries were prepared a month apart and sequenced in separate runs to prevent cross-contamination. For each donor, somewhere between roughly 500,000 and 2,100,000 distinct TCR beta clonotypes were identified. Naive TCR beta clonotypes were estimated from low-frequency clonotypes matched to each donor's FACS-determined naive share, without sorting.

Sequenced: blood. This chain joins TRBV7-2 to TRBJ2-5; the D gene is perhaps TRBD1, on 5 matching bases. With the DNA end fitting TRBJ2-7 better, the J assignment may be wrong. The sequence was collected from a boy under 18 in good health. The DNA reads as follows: TGTGCCTGCAGCTTATCCTTGCAGGGCTCCTACGAGCAGTACTTC. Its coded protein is CACSLSLQGSYEQYF.